This is a list of T cell receptor beta chains from one sample in a study of Ad26.COV2.S vaccination and SARS-CoV-2 variants. The protocol was immunoSEQ multiplex PCR, while the TCRdb copy is restricted to in-frame clones and leaves out a portion. The data contain about 350,000 clones, approximately 90% of them seen just once; the ten biggest clones take up 6.4%. The material sequenced was peripheral blood, taken in a trial of Ad26.COV2.S vaccine versus placebo. Receptor source: a person between 18 and 59 years old who received the Ad26.COV2.S COVID-19 vaccine or a placebo. Both conserved end residues are trimmed from each CDR3.

>TRBV4-1
ASSQEGVADYNEQF
>TRBV27
ASSYDRYSEQY
>TRBV4-1
ASSHPGMQETQY
>TRBV28
ASSSRVSGPYNEQF
>TRBV5-4
ASSFSSIGDRQF
>TRBV4-3
ASSQKTGAIISPLH
>TRBV24-1
ATSDLGGRYSYGYT
>TRBV28
ASGFAGGASSGYT
>TRBV5-4
ASGPGTANTGELF
>TRBV5-1
ASSSIGGTDNEQF
>TRBV18
ASSPNGVTNEKLF
>TRBV19
ASSSQGEGTEAF
>TRBV29-1
SVEIGGNTIY
>TRBV5-6
ASSFIVFKTQY
>TRBV27
ASSFGRGGYT
>TRBV14
ASSQEGSGREVF
>TRBV6-5
ASSYVGRSNTEAF
>TRBV10-2
ASSESRSWYEQY
>TRBV4-2
ASSQEDRETNQPQH
>TRBV19
ASSFSGRGITEAF
>TRBV10-3
AIRTGDMNTEAF
>TRBV6-1
ASSDPGGYGYT
>TRBV11-2
ASSSRDRSYNEQF
>TRBV20-1
SARQGYGYT
>TRBV27
ASSPGTGRGGSYNEQF
>TRBV20-1
SASIGKLAKNIQY
>TRBV6-2/TRBV6-3
ASSYLVLAGGNTGELF
>TRBV9
ASSPDQGIRGYT
>TRBV7-2
ASSSTGQGGYGYT
>TRBV6-4
ASSTGGGQLPF
>TRBV7-2
ASSLRDSNYGYT
>TRBV9
ASSPRGGLRLGYT
>TRBV5-4
ASSLAGEAQPQH
>TRBV18
ASSPQETQY
>TRBV18
ASSPREGSSNTGELF
>TRBV7-2
ASSLLFRGSPLH
>TRBV7-9
ASRPNPGTPGGELF
>TRBV4-2
ASSLVGGEINSPLH
>TRBV30
AWSVRSQTYNSPLH
>TRBV5-4
ASSLGGQATQETQY
>TRBV19
ASSIVNERETQY
>TRBV6-5
ASVTGGRETQY
>TRBV7-3
ASSLGGQDGYT
>TRBV30
AWSVGASGGNTIY
>TRBV30
AWSVQVPGANVLT
>TRBV6-5
ASSYFGQGSGELF
>TRBV4-1
ASSPERTTDTQY
>TRBV4-3
ASSMHPGTNQPQH
>TRBV11-3
ASSSGQGTDTQY
>TRBV6-5
ASSYSIIRVSLH
>TRBV28
ASSQRTGAGNQPQH
>TRBV7-2
ASSTRVSPLH
>TRBV7-9
ASSQGFRDVYEQY
>TRBV14
ASSQLKIYGYT
>TRBV10-3
AIVDRPDQPQH
>TRBV7-8
ASGPSNQPQH
>TRBV14
ASSQEGAKGVDYEQY
>TRBV5-1
ASSGTGGDEQF
>TRBV6-2/TRBV6-3
ASSLHVGLTEAF
>TRBV7-8
ASSSRYEQY